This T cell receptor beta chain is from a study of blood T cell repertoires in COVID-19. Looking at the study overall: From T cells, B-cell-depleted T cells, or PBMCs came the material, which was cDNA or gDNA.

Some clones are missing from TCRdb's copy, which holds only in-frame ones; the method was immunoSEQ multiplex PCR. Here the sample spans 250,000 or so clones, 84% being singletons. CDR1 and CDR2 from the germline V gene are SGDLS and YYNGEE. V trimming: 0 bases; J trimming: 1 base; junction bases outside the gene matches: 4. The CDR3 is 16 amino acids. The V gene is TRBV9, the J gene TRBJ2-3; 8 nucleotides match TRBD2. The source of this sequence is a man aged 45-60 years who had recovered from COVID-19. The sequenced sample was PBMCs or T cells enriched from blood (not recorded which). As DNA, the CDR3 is TGTGCCAGCAGCGTAGAACTAGCGGACCGCACAGATACGCAGTATTTT. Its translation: CASSVELADRTDTQYF.